The clone carrying this T cell receptor (beta chain) was found a few times. Its specificity is unknown. The sample comes from a study of response to subunit inactivated influenza vaccine. The germline CDR1 and CDR2 sequences are SQVTM and ANQGSEA. With V trimmed by 7 bases and J by 0 bases, 5 bases remained unmatched. The CDR3 spans 14 residues. In TCRdb, the RT-PCR reads were re-called with MiXCR into one record per CDR3 protein. The sample lists roughly 290,000 distinct CDR3 sequences; roughly 22% were seen once. Study-wide results and caveats: Authors suggested few new T cells are recruited by each seasonal influenza vaccination.

This sequence joins TRBV29-1 and TRBJ2-2, with 7 bases aligning to TRBD2. Sequences were derived from PBMCs from blood, sampled around 22 months after vaccination. This clonotype was sampled from a man between 50 and 75 years old who received an inactivated influenza vaccine. The CDR3 region has the DNA TGCAGCGGAAAAGCGGGAACGAACACCGGGGAGCTGTTTTTT. Translating gives CSGKAGTNTGELFF.